The source of this TCR beta chain is a study of blood T cell repertoires in COVID-19. About the research overall: From T cells, B-cell-depleted T cells, or PBMCs came the material, which was cDNA or gDNA.

The CDR3 is 17 residues long. The germline gives CDR1 SGDLS, CDR2 YYNGEE. Deletions cut 0 bases from V and 0 bases from J, with 10 bases between. Source study methods: The assay estimated nucleated cells by amplifying reference gene primers. Here immunoSEQ multiplex PCR was the method, and the copy in TCRdb shows in-frame clones only, minus some. That table supplies the V and J calls and clone size; D and trimming were determined from the DNA. This table has 450,000 to 500,000 clones, about 90% appearing once. This receptor was obtained from a woman between 18 and 29 years old who had recovered from COVID-19. The sequenced sample was PBMCs or T cells enriched from blood (not recorded which). The chain links TRBV9 to TRBJ2-6; possibly TRBD1 for D (5 bases). CDR3 coding DNA: TGTGCCAGCAGCGTAGGGGGCAGCTTCTCTGGGGCCAACGTCCTGACTTTC. Residues: CASSVGGSFSGANVLTF.